The 13 T cell receptor beta chains below come from one sample, sequenced in a study of blood T cell repertoires in COVID-19. Clones were read by immunoSEQ multiplex PCR, and TCRdb kept only the in-frame ones, dropping some. Of about 140,000 clones in the sample, roughly four fifths were seen once. The source material was peripheral blood. The receptors come from a woman of 80 years or more with active or convalescent COVID-19.

This clone was seen a few times. This chain's CDR3 is CASSRTSEQYF. CDR3 sequence (DNA): TGTGCCAGCAGCCGGACTAGCGAGCAGTACTTC. The J gene is TRBJ2-7, the V gene TRBV3-1 (or the pseudogene TRBV3-2), with 7 nucleotides matching TRBD2. Germline V gene sequence: CDR1 LGHDT, CDR2 YNNKEL (reference sequence). CDR3 length: 11 amino acids. The V segment lost 4 bases and the J segment 6 bases; nucleotides outside the gene matches: 0.

This clone appeared a few times. The chain uses TRBV18 and TRBJ2-1; TRBD2 matches at 10 bases. J was trimmed by 8 bases and V by 8 bases; bases with no gene match: 12. Per the germline V gene, CDR1 is KGHSH and CDR2 is LQKENI. The CDR3 sequence is 15 residues long. CDR3 region: CASTLLAGPFDEQFF. CDR3 bases: TGTGCCAGCACCCTACTAGCGGGGCCTTTCGATGAGCAGTTCTTC.

The rearrangement uses TRBV30 and TRBJ2-5, with D possibly matching TRBD2 (7 bases). There are 14 residues in the CDR3. The V gene's germline CDR1 is GTSNPN and CDR2 SVGIG (reference sequence). Trimming left V 0 bases short and J 7 bases short, with 15 bases between. CDR3 protein: CAWSVGQGRVTQYF. As DNA, the CDR3 is TGTGCCTGGAGTGTAGGTCAGGGGAGGGTGACCCAGTACTTC.

The chain couples TRBV19 to TRBJ1-4; 10 bases align to TRBD1. CDR1 is LNHDA and CDR2 is SQIVND in the germline V gene (reference sequence). The junction had 9 bases not matched to a gene; V was cut back by 9 bases and J by 8 bases. The CDR3 runs 14 residues. CDR3 sequence reads: CASTDRGRLEKLFF. The CDR3 region has the DNA TGTGCCAGCACTGACAGGGGGCGACTGGAAAAACTGTTTTTT. Full variable domain (outside the CDR3, taken from reference TRBV19 and TRBJ1-4): DGGITQSPKYLFRKEGQNVTLSCEQNLNHDAMYWYRQDPGQGLRLIYYSQIVNDFQKGDIAEGYSVSREKKESFPLTVTSAQKNPTAFYLCASTDRGRLEKLFFGSGTQLSVL.

V is TRBV11-1 and J is TRBJ2-2; maybe TRBD1 (5 bases). The V and J ends lost 2 bases and 3 bases respectively, with 13 bases between them. CDR1 and CDR2 from the germline V gene are SGHAT and FQDESV (reference sequence). The CDR3 has 16 residues. CDR3 protein: CASSLWGGADTGELFF. CDR3 sequence (DNA): TGTGCCAGCAGCTTATGGGGCGGCGCGGACACCGGGGAGCTGTTTTTT.

The chain employs TRBV28 and TRBJ1-6; D is unclear. The V gene lost 3 bases and the J gene lost 7 bases, with 10 bases spanning the gap. From germline, CDR1 is MDHEN and CDR2 SYDVKM. CDR3 length equals 14 residues. Here the CDR3 reads CASSFPAANSPLHF. In nucleotides, the CDR3 is TGTGCCAGCAGTTTCCCAGCGGCCAATTCACCCCTCCACTTT.

The V and J genes are TRBV19 and TRBJ1-3; D may be TRBD1 (5 bases). Germline V lookup: CDR1 LNHDA, CDR2 SQIVND (reference sequence). The length of the CDR3 is 12 residues. The V gene lost 9 bases and the J gene lost 0 bases, with 6 bases spanning the gap. CDR3 sequence: CASDSSGNTIYF. In DNA, the CDR3 is TGTGCCAGCGACAGCTCTGGAAACACCATATATTTT.

This clone was seen a handful of times. This rearrangement joins TRBV5-6 to TRBJ1-3; tentative D call: TRBD1 (5 bases). Looked up from germline, CDR1 is SGHDT and CDR2 is YYEEEE. There are 17 residues in the CDR3. Trimming took 2 bases from V and 0 from J, leaving 15 bases between them. CDR3 nucleotide sequence: TGTGCCAGCAGCTTCCAAGGGGCGGTATACTCTGGAAACACCATATATTTT. The encoded protein is CASSFQGAVYSGNTIYF.

This chain joins TRBV19 and TRBJ2-7; D is possibly TRBD1 (6 bases). CDR1 LNHDA and CDR2 SQIVND come from the germline V gene (reference sequence). The V and J ends lost 5 bases and 3 bases respectively, with 14 bases between them. This CDR3 is built from 14 residues. CDR3 loop: CASSWTANDYEQYF. CDR3 DNA sequence: TGTGCCAGTAGTTGGACAGCTAACGACTACGAGCAGTACTTC. The full variable domain, rest sourced from reference TRBV19 and TRBJ2-7, is DGGITQSPKYLFRKEGQNVTLSCEQNLNHDAMYWYRQDPGQGLRLIYYSQIVNDFQKGDIAEGYSVSREKKESFPLTVTSAQKNPTAFYLCASSWTANDYEQYFGPGTRLTVT.

This chain connects TRBV5-1 to TRBJ2-7, with TRBD2 identical over 7 bases. Germline V gene sequence: CDR1 SGHRS, CDR2 YFSETQ. The CDR3 has 16 amino acids. The J segment lost 3 bases and the V segment lost 0 bases, leaving 9 bases of the junction unmatched. The CDR3 region has the DNA TGCGCCAGCAGCTTGGATGGGTCGGGAGGTTACTACGAGCAGTACTTC. Its translation is CASSLDGSGGYYEQYF.

This clone was observed a handful of times. The chain is built from TRBV28 and TRBJ2-7; 9 nucleotides align to TRBD1. After removal of 7 bases from V and 6 bases from J, the junction contained 13 bases not matched to a gene. Germline CDR1 reads MDHEN; CDR2 reads SYDVKM. CDR3 length equals 15 residues. CDR3: CASIRPGTGNSEQYF. The CDR3 DNA is TGTGCCAGCATTCGACCCGGGACAGGGAACTCCGAGCAGTACTTC.

V gene TRBV7-6 combines with J gene TRBJ2-7; D ambiguous. CDR1 and CDR2 from the germline V gene are SGHVS and FNYEAQ. Trimming stripped 5 bases from V and 5 bases from J, with 7 bases between. The CDR3 is 11 amino acids. The chain's CDR3 is CASSLQDEQYF. The DNA for the CDR3 is TGTGCCAGCAGCCTGCAGGACGAGCAGTACTTC.

The chain has TRBV19 and TRBJ1-6; 8 bases map to TRBD1. V shed 8 bases and J 10 bases; nucleotides not matched to a gene: 13. The CDR3 loop spans 15 amino acids. The germline V gene has CDR1 LNHDA and CDR2 SQIVND (reference sequence). CDR3 sequence reads: CASRTTGASWSPLHF. In DNA form, the CDR3 reads TGTGCCAGTCGCACGACAGGGGCCTCGTGGTCACCCCTCCACTTT.